This T cell receptor (beta chain) was profiled in a study of OX40 agonist ivuxolimab in advanced cancers. This CDR3 spans 15 amino acids. V lost 1 base and J lost 5, with 14 bases in between. Germline V CDR1 and CDR2: LNHNV, YYDKDF (reference sequence). Repertoires were generated with immunoSEQ multiplex PCR, while TCRdb's copy carries only in-frame clones and drops some. The data hold about 55,000 clones, with around 88% observed a single time. This clonotype originated in an adult with an advanced solid tumor such as melanoma, head and neck, liver or kidney cancer. The sample was CD4+ or CD8+ T cells sorted from blood, taken in a trial of the OX40 agonist ivuxolimab. This chain links TRBV15 with TRBJ1-1, with D tentatively TRBD1 (6 bases). The CDR3 loop is CATSRAWGLETEAFF. For the CDR3, the DNA is TGTGCCACCAGCAGAGCGTGGGGGCTTGAAACTGAAGCTTTCTTT. The whole variable domain, filled in from reference TRBV15 and TRBJ1-1, reads DAMVIQNPRYQVTQFGKPVTLSCSQTLNHNVMYWYQQKSSQAPKLLFHYYDKDFNNEADTPDNFQSRRPNTSFCFLDIRSPGLGDTAMYLCATSRAWGLETEAFFGQGTRLTVV.